This TCR beta chain was recovered during a study of Ad26.COV2.S vaccination and SARS-CoV-2 variants. For the study at large: Ad26.COV2.S given intramuscularly, once or twice 56 days apart.

Germline lookup yields CDR1 MNHEY and CDR2 SMNVEV (reference sequence). V was clipped by 0 bases and J by 8 bases, with 9 bases between them. The CDR3 loop spans 13 amino acids. Treatment reported: around 19 received Ad26.COV2.S at low or high dose, single or two shots; roughly five received placebo; per-sample allocation not given. Material that was analyzed had been drawn on day 63 after the first vaccine or placebo injection. The assay was immunoSEQ multiplex PCR, and TCRdb's table has in-frame clones only and misses some. Here the sample spans approximately 420,000 clones, more than 85% being singletons.

Specimen: peripheral blood, collected in a trial of Ad26.COV2.S vaccine versus placebo. The chain carries TRBV27 and TRBJ2-3; D gene ambiguous. The source of this sequence is a person between 18 and 59 years old who received the Ad26.COV2.S COVID-19 vaccine or a placebo. The CDR3 DNA follows: TGTGCCAGCAGTTTATCGATAACTACTACGCAGTATTTT. Translation: CASSLSITTTQYF.